This note documents a single TCR beta chain sequence. Its antigen is not known. Data came from immunoSEQ multiplex PCR; TCRdb stores just in-frame clones and leaves some out. The table lists 110,000 to 150,000 clones, about 93% of them singletons, with about 9% in the top ten. The entry originates in a study of T cell responses to AZD1222 COVID-19 vaccine. Study results and caveats: A mostly white British donor set with more females was recruited, and clonal diversity was possibly underestimated. Just a handful of people given AZD1222 tested seropositive at baseline.

This CDR3 region has 14 residues. Germline values: CDR1 LNHDA, CDR2 SQIVND (reference sequence). The trim removed 4 bases at V and 7 bases at J, leaving 5 bases unmatched. The sequencing used peripheral blood, collected on day 0 of AZD1222 vaccination. The origin of this receptor is an adult in good health. The chain carries TRBV19 and TRBJ1-2, with 11 positions matching TRBD1. The CDR3 DNA reads TGTGCCAGTAGTAGAAGGACAGGGGGCGGTGGCTACACCTTC. Encoded protein: CASSRRTGGGGYTF.